This T cell receptor beta chain came from a study of molecular identifiers for immune sequencing clone quantification. V gave up 1 base and J gave up 2 bases, with 9 bases separating them. The CDR3 covers 14 residues. Germline assignment: CDR1 LNHDA and CDR2 SQIVND (reference sequence). TCRdb fed the PCR reads into MiXCR, producing one record per CDR3 protein. The sample has approximately 680,000 distinct CDR3 sequences, about 25% seen once; the top ten hold about 0.73%. Sequencing was done on a sample of naive CD8+ T cells from blood, with Jurkat cell RNA spiked in. The sample's subset: FACS-sorted CD8+CD4-CCR7+CD45RA+ naive T cells. This TCR was recovered from a human donor in good health. Some libraries in this study had Jurkat cell RNA spiked in. The V call is TRBV19, the J call TRBJ2-7; no clear D gene. The DNA of the CDR3 is TGTGCCAGTAGTATAGTTGGGATAGCCTACGAGCAGTACTTC. Protein: CASSIVGIAYEQYF.